One and the same sample provided the 6 T cell receptor beta chains below, sequenced in a study of blood T cell repertoires in COVID-19. Method: immunoSEQ multiplex PCR; TCRdb's copy keeps in-frame clones and lacks some. The data show about 160,000 clones, with 90% seen just once and roughly 19% held by the top ten. The source material was peripheral blood. The receptors here all came from a man aged 55-75 years with active or convalescent COVID-19.

This clone has more than one count but fewer than ten. V gene TRBV2 combines with J gene TRBJ1-1, with TRBD1 matching over 8 bases. The CDR3 contains 14 residues. J was trimmed by 5 bases and V by 2 bases; bases with no gene match: 4. From germline, CDR1 is SNHLY and CDR2 FYNNEI. The CDR3 DNA follows: TGTGCCAGCAGTGAACAGGGGGCTGGTACTGAAGCTTTCTTT. This encodes CASSEQGAGTEAFF.

The rearrangement uses TRBV10-1 and TRBJ2-2; D is perhaps TRBD1 (7 bases). The germline V gene encodes CDR1 WNHNN and CDR2 SYGVQD (reference sequence). The CDR3 sequence is 14 residues long. Trimming took off 8 bases at V and 6 bases at J, with 16 bases between the two ends. CDR3 protein: CASRETGISGELFF. CDR3 in DNA: TGCGCCAGCCGGGAGACAGGGATTTCCGGGGAGCTGTTTTTT.

Notes on this clone: This same CDR3 is encoded by further DNA sequences in the sample. The gene calls are TRBV6-5 and TRBJ1-5, with D possibly TRBD1 on 5 matching bases. The V end was cut by 0 bases, the J end by 7 bases, with 13 bases between. The length of the CDR3 is 15 residues. The germline CDR1 and CDR2 sequences are MNHEY and SVGAGI. This chain's CDR3 is CASSYSSSGDQPQHF. The CDR3 nucleotides are TGTGCCAGCAGTTACTCGAGTTCGGGGGACCAGCCCCAGCATTTT.

The chain carries TRBV4-1 and TRBJ1-2; 8 bases fit TRBD1. The germline V gene encodes CDR1 MGHRA and CDR2 YSYEKL. This CDR3 comprises 15 residues. V was pared by 1 base and J by 6 bases, with 7 bases of the junction left unmatched. The CDR3 loop is CASSQGARTGNGYTF. The CDR3 region has the DNA TGCGCCAGCAGCCAAGGGGCCCGGACAGGGAATGGCTACACCTTC.

This clone was found once. The CDR3: CASRQGSSYEQYF. The CDR3 nucleotides read TGTGCCAGCAGACAGGGTAGCTCCTACGAGCAGTACTTC. The chain uses TRBV27 and TRBJ2-7, with TRBD1 as a possible D gene (6 bases). The germline V gene encodes CDR1 MNHEY and CDR2 SMNVEV (reference sequence). The CDR3 sequence is 13 residues long. The ends were cut back, 6 bases at V and 0 bases at J, with 9 bases in the middle.

J is TRBJ2-1 and V is TRBV4-1, with TRBD1 identical over 9 bases. Germline V gene data show CDR1 as MGHRA and CDR2 as YSYEKL. The CDR3 loop spans 16 amino acids. The trim removed 0 bases at V and 7 bases at J, leaving 7 bases unmatched. The CDR3 coding sequence is TGCGCCAGCAGCCAAGATCCGGGACAGGGAAGAAATGAGCAGTTCTTC. This translates into CASSQDPGQGRNEQFF.